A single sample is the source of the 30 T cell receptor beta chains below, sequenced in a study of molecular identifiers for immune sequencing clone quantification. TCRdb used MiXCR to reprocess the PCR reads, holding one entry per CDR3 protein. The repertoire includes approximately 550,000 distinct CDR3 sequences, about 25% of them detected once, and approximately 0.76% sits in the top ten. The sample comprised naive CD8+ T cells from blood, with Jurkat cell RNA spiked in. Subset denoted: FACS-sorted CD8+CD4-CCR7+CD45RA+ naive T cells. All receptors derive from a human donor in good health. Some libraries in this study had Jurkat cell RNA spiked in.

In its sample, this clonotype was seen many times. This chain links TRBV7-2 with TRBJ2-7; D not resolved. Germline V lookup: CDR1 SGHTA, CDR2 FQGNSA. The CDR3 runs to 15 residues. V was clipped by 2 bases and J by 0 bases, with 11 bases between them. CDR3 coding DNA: TGTGCCAGCAGCTTATCGGGTACGGACTCCTACGAGCAGTACTTC. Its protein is CASSLSGTDSYEQYF.

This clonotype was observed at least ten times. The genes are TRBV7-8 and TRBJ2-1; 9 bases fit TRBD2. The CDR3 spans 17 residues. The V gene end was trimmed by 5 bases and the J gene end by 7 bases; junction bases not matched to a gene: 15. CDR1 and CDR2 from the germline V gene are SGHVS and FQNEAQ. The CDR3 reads CASSPKIGLAGKNEQFF. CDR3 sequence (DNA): TGTGCCAGCAGCCCAAAAATAGGGCTAGCGGGAAAGAATGAGCAGTTCTTC. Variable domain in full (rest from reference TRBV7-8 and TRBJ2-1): GAGVSQSPRYKVAKRGQDVALRCDPISGHVSLFWYQQALGQGPEFLTYFQNEAQLDKSGLPSDRFFAERPEGSVSTLKIQRTQQEDSAVYLCASSPKIGLAGKNEQFFGPGTRLTVL.

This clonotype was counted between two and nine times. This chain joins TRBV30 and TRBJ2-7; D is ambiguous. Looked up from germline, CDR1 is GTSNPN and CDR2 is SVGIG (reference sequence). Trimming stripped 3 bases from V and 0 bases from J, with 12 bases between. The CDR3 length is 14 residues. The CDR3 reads CAWSDMGNSYEQYF. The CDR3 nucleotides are TGTGCCTGGAGCGACATGGGTAACTCCTACGAGCAGTACTTC.

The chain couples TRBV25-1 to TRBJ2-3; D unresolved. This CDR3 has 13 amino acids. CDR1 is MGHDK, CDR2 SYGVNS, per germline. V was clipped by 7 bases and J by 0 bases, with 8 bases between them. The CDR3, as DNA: TGTGCCAGCACTGAGTCTAGCACAGATACGCAGTATTTT. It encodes CASTESSTDTQYF.

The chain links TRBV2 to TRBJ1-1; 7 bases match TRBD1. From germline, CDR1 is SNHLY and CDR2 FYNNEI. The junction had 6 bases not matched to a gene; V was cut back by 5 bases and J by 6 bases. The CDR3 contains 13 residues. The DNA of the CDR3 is TGTGCCAGCAGTTACAGGGGCTGGGCTGAAGCTTTCTTT. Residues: CASSYRGWAEAFF.

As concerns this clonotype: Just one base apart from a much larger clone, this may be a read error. DNA of the CDR3: TGTGCCAGCAGCCAAGTGGGGAGCCGGTCCCACGAGCAGTACTTC. This sequence encodes CASSQVGSRSHEQYF. The rearrangement links TRBV3-1 to TRBJ2-7, with D possibly TRBD2 on 5 matching bases. This CDR3 is 15 amino acids long. The germline V gene has CDR1 LGHDT and CDR2 YNNKEL (reference sequence). V gave up 1 base and J gave up 5 bases, with 15 bases separating them.

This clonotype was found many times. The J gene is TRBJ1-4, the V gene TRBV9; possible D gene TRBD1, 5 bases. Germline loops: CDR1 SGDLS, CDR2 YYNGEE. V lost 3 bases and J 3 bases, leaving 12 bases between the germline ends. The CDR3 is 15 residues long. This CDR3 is CASSARQGSNEKLFF. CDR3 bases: TGTGCCAGCAGCGCGCGTCAGGGCTCTAATGAAAAACTGTTTTTT.

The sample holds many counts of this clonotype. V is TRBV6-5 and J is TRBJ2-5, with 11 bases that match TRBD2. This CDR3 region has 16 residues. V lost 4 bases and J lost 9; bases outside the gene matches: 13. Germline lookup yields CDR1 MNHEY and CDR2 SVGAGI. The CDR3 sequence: CASSSPGTSGLMAQYF. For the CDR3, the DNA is TGTGCCAGCAGTTCCCCCGGGACTAGCGGCCTCATGGCCCAGTACTTC.

CDR3 sequence reads: CASSQAYSFQGDQYF. CDR3 DNA: TGCGCCAGCAGCCAAGCCTACAGCTTCCAGGGGGACCAGTACTTC. The gene calls are TRBV4-3 and TRBJ2-5, with 7 bases lining up with TRBD1. CDR1 and CDR2 from the germline V gene are LGHNA and YSLEER. J gave up 10 bases and V 1 base, and 12 bases lay outside the gene matches. The CDR3 extends over 15 amino acids.

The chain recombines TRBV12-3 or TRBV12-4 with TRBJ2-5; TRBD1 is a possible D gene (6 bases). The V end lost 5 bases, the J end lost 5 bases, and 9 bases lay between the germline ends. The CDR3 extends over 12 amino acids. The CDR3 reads CASSPTGETQYF. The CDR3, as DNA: TGTGCCAGCAGTCCCACAGGGGAGACCCAGTACTTC.

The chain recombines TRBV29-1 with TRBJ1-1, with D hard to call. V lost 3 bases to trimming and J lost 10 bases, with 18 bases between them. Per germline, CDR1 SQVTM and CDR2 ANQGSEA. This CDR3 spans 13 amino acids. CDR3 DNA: TGCAGCGTTGAGTCGGACGGGTCCTTTGGAGCTTTCTTT. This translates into CSVESDGSFGAFF.

Here the CDR3 DNA reads TGTGCCAGCACCGACCGGGACAGCTACACAGATACGCAGTATTTT. It yields the protein CASTDRDSYTDTQYF. V usage is TRBV27 and J usage is TRBJ2-3; 7 nucleotides align to TRBD1. V trimming: 7 bases; J trimming: 2 bases; junction bases outside the gene matches: 9. This CDR3 spans 15 amino acids. Germline V CDR1 and CDR2: MNHEY, SMNVEV (reference sequence).

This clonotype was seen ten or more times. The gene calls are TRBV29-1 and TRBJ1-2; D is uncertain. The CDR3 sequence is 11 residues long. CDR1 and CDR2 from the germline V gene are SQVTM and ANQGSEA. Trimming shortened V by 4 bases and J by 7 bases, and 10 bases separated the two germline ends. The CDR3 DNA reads TGCAGCGTTGCAGCCTCTCTTGGCTACACCTTC. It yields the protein CSVAASLGYTF.

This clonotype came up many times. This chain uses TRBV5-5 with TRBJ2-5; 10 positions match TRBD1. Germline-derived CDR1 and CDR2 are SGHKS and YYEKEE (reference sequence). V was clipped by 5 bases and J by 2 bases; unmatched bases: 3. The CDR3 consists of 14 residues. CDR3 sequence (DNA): TGTGCCAGCAGACCGGACAGGGGGCAAGAGACCCAGTACTTC. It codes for CASRPDRGQETQYF.

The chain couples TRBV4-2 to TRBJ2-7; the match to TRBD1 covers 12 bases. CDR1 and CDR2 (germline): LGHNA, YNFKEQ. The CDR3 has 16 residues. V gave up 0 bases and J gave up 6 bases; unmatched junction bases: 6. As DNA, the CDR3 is TGTGCCAGCAGCCAAGAGACCGGGACAGGGGGCCGCGAGCAGTACTTC. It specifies CASSQETGTGGREQYF.

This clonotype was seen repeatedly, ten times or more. As DNA, the CDR3 is TGTGCCAGCAGTTCGGACTACCAGGGGGAGCAGTACTTC. Protein product: CASSSDYQGEQYF. The rearrangement links TRBV7-9 to TRBJ2-7; the D call may be TRBD1 or TRBD2 (6 bases each). CDR1 SEHNR and CDR2 FQNEAQ come from the germline V gene (reference sequence). This CDR3 spans 13 amino acids. Between the trimmed V and J ends, which lost 6 bases and 7 bases, there was a span of 16 bases.

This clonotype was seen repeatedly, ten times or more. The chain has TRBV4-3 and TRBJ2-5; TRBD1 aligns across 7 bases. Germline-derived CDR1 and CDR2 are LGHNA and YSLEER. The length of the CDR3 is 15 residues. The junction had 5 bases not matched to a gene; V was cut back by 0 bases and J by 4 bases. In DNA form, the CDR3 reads TGCGCCAGCAGCCAAGAAACAGGGGCAGGAGAGACCCAGTACTTC. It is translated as CASSQETGAGETQYF.

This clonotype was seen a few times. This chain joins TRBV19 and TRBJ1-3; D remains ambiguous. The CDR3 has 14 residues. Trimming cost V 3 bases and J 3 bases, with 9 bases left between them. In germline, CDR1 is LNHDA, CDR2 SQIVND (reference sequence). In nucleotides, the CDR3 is TGTGCCAGTAGTATGGACCCACGTGGAAACACCATATATTTT. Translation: CASSMDPRGNTIYF.

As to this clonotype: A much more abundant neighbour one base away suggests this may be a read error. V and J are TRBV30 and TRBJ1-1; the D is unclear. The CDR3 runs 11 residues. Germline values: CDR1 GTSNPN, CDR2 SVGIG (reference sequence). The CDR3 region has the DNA TGTGCCTGGAGAGGGCAGAGTGAAGCTATCTTT. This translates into CAWRGQSEAIF.

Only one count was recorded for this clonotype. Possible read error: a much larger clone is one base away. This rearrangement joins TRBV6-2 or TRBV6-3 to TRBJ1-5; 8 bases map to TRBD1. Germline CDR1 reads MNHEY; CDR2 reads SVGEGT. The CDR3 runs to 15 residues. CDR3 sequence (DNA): TGTGCCAGCAGATACTTTGGACAGGGCGATCAGCCCCAGCATTTT. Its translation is CASRYFGQGDQPQHF.

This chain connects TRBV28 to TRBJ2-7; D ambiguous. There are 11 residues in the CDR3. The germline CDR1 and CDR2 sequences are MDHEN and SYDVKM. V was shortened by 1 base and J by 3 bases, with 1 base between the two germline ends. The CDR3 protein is CASSLFYEQYF. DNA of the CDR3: TGTGCCAGCAGTTTATTCTACGAGCAGTACTTC.

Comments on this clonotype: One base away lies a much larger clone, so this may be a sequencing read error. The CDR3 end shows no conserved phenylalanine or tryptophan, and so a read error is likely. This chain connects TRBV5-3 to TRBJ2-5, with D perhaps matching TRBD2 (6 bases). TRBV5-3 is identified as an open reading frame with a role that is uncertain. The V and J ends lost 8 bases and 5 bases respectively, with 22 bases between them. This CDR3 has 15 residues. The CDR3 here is CASSNSLAPPETQYI. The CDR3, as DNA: TGTGCCAGCAGCAACTCACTAGCCCCCCCGGAGACCCAGTACATC.

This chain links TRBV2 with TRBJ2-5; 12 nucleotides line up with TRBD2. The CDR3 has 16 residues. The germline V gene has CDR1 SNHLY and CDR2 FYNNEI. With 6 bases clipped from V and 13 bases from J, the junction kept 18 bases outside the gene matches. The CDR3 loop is CASSRPSGRAVAPPYF. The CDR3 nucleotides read TGTGCCAGCAGCCGGCCTAGCGGGAGGGCGGTAGCGCCCCCGTACTTC.

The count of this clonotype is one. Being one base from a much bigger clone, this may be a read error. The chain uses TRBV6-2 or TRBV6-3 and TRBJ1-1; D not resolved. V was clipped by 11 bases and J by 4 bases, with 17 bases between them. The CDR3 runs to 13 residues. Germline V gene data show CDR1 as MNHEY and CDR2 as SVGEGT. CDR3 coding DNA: TGTGCCTGCGCGCCCCTTGGCGTCACTGAAGCTTTCTTT. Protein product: CACAPLGVTEAFF.

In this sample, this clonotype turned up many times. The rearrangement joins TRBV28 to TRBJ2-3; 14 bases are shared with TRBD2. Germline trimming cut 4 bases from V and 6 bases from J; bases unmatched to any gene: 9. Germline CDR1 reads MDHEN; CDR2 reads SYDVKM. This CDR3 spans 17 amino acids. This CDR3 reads CASSSRTGLAGADTQYF. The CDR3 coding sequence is TGTGCCAGCAGTTCCCGGACGGGACTAGCGGGAGCGGATACGCAGTATTTT.

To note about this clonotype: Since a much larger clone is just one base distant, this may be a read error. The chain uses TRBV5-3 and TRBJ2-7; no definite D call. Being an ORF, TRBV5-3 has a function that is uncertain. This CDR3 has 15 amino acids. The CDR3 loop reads CASSFEVNKAYEQYF. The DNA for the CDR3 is TGTGCCAGCAGCTTTGAGGTAAACAAGGCCTACGAGCAGTACTTC.

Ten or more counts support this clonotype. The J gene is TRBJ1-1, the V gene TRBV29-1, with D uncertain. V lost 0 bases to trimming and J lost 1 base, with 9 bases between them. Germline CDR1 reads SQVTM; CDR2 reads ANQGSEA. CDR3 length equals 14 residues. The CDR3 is CSVEEWGPNTEAFF. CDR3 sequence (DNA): TGCAGCGTTGAAGAATGGGGTCCGAACACTGAAGCTTTCTTT.

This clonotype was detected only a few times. Written as DNA, the CDR3 is TGTGCCAGCAGCTTAGAGCCCTCCGGACTAGTGGGGGAAAGGTTCTTC. This sequence encodes CASSLEPSGLVGERFF. The genes are TRBV7-2 and TRBJ2-1, with 7 positions matching TRBD2. V trimming: 1 base; J trimming: 15 bases; junction bases outside the gene matches: 18. There are 16 residues in the CDR3. Per germline, CDR1 SGHTA and CDR2 FQGNSA. Together with reference TRBV7-2 and TRBJ2-1, the CDR3 gives the full variable domain: GAGVSQSPSNKVTEKGKDVELRCDPISGHTALYWYRQSLGQGLEFLIYFQGNSAPDKSGLPSDRFSAERTGGSVSTLTIQRTQQEDSAVYLCASSLEPSGLVGERFFGPGTRLTVL.

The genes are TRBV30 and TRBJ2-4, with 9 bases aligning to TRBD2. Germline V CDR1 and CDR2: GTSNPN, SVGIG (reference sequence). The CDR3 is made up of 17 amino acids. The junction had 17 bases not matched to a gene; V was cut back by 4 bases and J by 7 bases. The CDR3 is CAWNVGAGGLFGNIQYF. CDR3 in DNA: TGTGCCTGGAACGTAGGAGCGGGAGGTCTCTTTGGGAACATTCAGTACTTC.

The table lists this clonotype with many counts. This CDR3 is CASSSNLDSPGELFF. The CDR3 DNA reads TGTGCCAGCAGCTCCAACCTCGATAGTCCCGGGGAGCTGTTTTTT. This chain uses TRBV7-9 with TRBJ2-2; unclear D gene. Germline V gives CDR1 SEHNR, CDR2 FQNEAQ (reference sequence). The CDR3 runs 15 residues. Between the trimmed V and J ends, which lost 4 bases and 6 bases, there was a span of 15 bases.